This T cell receptor beta chain was recovered during a study of identical twins (dated by TCRdb to 2016 to 2018). General notes on the study: To test whether fetal clonotypes persist, the study used deep sequencing on TCR alpha and beta repertoires from monozygotic twins, unrelated adults of various ages, and cord blood. To rule out contamination, the twin experiments were replicated at different times with different library preparation protocols. What the study reported, not specific to this receptor: Invariant T cells such as MAIT and iNKT could partly confound zero-insertion analyses, though diverse VJ usage argued against this for most clonotypes. The excess sharing between twins in beta out-of-frame sequences was weaker because fewer shared sequences reduced the signal-to-noise ratio. Out-of-frame TCR alpha sequences shared between twins showed an excess of low generation-probability sequences compared with coincidental sharing between unrelated individuals. Recombination models systematically underestimated out-of-frame TCR alpha sharing in monozygotic twins but agreed with sharing between unrelated individuals. Because the same donors could not be followed over many years, the conclusions relied on cross-sectional statistical analysis. Fewer insertions were carried by abundant cord blood beta clonotypes; a weaker similar trend was observed in young adult naive repertoires, while no such trend was observed in memory repertoires.

Only healthy Caucasian donors were included. The twin cohort consisted of three pairs of female monozygotic twins, all aged 18 to 29 years. Peripheral blood mononuclear cells were used as the source from which RNA for TCR libraries was isolated. Comments on this clonotype: What this receptor recognizes is not known. The sample holds no much larger clone one base away, and base qualities are not on file.

The library was obtained by 5' RACE. Instrument on record: Illumina HiSeq 2000. Template switching added a universal primer binding site, and the final cDNA carried a unique molecular identifier that allowed TCR cDNA molecules to be counted accurately. First-strand cDNA for TCR alpha and beta chains was synthesized from specific primers in the conserved constant-segment region. Each cDNA library was double barcoded, with a SMART-Mk sample barcode plus Illumina barcodes, to control for contamination. TruSeq adapter sequences and Illumina sample barcodes were added in two successive PCR steps. Sequencing of the TCR alpha and beta cDNA libraries was done on the Illumina HiSeq platform using custom primers. As for the authors' bioinformatics: MiGEC processed the raw reads to extract unique molecular identifiers, while MiXCR was used to determine the CDR3 positions. For each individual, recombination models were inferred using an EM algorithm with the repgenHMM and IGoR tools. The tcR package in R was used for shared clonotype analysis, with sharing normalized by the product of cloneset sizes. To study raw recombination free of thymic and clonal selection effects, out-of-frame nonproductive sequences were analyzed. The raw public reads went through TCRdb reprocessing: fastp at Q25, MiXCR clone calling, in-frame beta chains kept. Entries that share a CDR3 protein sequence are merged under the most common genes and DNA. The V and J calls here are based on TCRdb, not the publication. Here the sample has over 600,000 distinct CDR3 sequences; around 20% occur a single time. The ten largest clones add up to 4% to 4.5% of the sample.

The same sample was also used in a study of T cells expressing NK-cell markers. Drawing on the second study: Several donors provided sorted CD3+CD56+NKG2C+, CD3+CD56+NKG2C- and CD3+CD56-NKG2C+ T-cell subsets, whose TCR beta-chain repertoires were profiled. Of the eight sequenced donors, seven were found to be HCMV-seropositive and one was found to be HCMV-seronegative. In several experiments an anti-gammadeltaTCR antibody was added to restrict sorting to alphabetaTCR-expressing T cells. For six donors, the dominant CD3+CD56+NKG2C+ clonotypes were among the top 10 CD8+ clonotypes and accounted for roughly 1.0-7.5% of CD8+ T cells. Those dominant clonotypes were again the most abundant among CD3+CD56-NKG2C+ cells in a handful of donors, at about 28.3-65%. Whether the expanded NKG2C-expressing T cell clones were specific for HCMV antigens was left unclear. Randomly selected healthy volunteers, three men and five women, were used as the eight sequenced donors. To determine HCMV serostatus, a commercial ELISA kit was used to detect HCMV-specific IgG in serum. For about 6 donors, bulk peripheral blood T-cell repertoires were additionally sequenced from unsorted PBMC. MIGEC was used to demultiplex reads and group the reads by UMI, and MiTCR was used to assemble and quantify clonotypes. To remove erroneous sequences, TCR cDNA sequences were retained only when supported by two or more reads. The tcR package was used for downstream repertoire analysis, with clonotypes matched between fractions based on CDR3 nucleotide sequence plus V segment. Antigen specificity was annotated against VDJdb with VDJmatch, allowing one amino acid substitution in CDR3.

The sample consisted of PBMCs. The clonotype originates from a woman aged 18 to 35 in good health.

The sequenced DNA is TGCAGTGCCCTTTGGGGTGGAACTGAAGCTTTCTTT. Translated, it reads CSALWGGTEAFF. The chain is encoded by TRBV20-1 joined to TRBJ1-1; the D gene lacks a confident call. The junction shows trimming of 6 bases on V and 5 bases on J, plus 13 bases between the germline ends. The germline V gene (reference sequence) sets CDR1 to DFQATT and CDR2 to SNEGSKA. From the cysteine up to the phenylalanine, the CDR3 has a length of 12 residues. CDR3 DNA is the only sequence kept; it has 36 bases, read in frame from the first base.